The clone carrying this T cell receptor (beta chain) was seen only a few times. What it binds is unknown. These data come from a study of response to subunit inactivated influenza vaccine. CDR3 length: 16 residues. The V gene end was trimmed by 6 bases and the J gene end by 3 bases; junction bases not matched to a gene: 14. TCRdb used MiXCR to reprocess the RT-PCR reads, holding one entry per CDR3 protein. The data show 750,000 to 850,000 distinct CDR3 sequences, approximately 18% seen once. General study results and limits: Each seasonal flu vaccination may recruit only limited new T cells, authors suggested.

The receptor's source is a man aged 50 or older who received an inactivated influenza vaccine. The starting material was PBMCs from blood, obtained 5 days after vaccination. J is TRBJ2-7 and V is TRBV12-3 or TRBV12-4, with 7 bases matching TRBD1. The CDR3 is CASSSPTGQNYYEQYF. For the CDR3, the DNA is TGTGCCAGCAGCTCCCCGACGGGACAGAATTACTACGAGCAGTACTTC.